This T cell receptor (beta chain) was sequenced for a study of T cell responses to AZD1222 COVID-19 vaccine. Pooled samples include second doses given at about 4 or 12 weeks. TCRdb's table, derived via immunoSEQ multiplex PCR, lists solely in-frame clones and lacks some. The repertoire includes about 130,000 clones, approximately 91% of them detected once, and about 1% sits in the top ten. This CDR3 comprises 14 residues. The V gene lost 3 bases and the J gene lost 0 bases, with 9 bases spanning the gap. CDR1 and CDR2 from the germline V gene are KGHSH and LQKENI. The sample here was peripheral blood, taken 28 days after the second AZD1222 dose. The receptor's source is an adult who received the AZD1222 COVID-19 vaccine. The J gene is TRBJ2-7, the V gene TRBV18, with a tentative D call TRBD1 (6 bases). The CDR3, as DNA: TGTGCCAGCTCACCCCAGGGGATCTCCTACGAGCAGTACTTC. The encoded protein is CASSPQGISYEQYF.